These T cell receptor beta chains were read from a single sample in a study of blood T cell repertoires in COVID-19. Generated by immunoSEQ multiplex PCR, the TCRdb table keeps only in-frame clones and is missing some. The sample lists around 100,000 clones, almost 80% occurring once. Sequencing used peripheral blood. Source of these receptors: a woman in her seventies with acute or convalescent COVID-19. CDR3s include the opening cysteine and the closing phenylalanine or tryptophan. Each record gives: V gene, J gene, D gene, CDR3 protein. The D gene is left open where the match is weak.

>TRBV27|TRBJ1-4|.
CASRLTGPYGEKLFF
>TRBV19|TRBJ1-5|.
CASSIGAASNQPQHF
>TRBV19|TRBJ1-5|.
CASSIIRDQPQHF
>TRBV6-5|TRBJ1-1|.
CASSYDGGRNTEAFF
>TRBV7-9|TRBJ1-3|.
CASSSQGGPGNTIYF
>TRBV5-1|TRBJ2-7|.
CASSWDNSYEQYF
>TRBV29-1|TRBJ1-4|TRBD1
CSVEGTGFGSNEKLFF
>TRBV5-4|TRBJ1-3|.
CASSVQSSGNTIYF
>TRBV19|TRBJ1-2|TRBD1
CASRIGQGGSYGYTF
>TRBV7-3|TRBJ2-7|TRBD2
CASSISGASEQYF
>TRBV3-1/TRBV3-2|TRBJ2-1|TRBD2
CASSRGTINEQFF
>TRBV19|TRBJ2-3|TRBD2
CASSSQSGGAADTQYF
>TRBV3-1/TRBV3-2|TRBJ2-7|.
CASSQDRSVEQYF
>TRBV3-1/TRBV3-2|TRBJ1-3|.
CASSQAYDAGSGNTIYF
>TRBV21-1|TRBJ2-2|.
CASNRGVTGELFF
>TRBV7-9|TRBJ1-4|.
CASSLGEGSNEKLFF
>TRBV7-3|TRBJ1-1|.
CASSLNGGRGNTEAFF
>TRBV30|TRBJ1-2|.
CAWSLGLNYGYTF
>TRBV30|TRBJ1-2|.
CAWSGTSTNYGYTF
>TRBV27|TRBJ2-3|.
CASSFSGSYTDTQYF
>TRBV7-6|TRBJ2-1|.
CASGSGGEQFF
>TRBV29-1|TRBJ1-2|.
CSVDRGANGYTF
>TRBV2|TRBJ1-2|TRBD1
CASSLQGAYGYTF
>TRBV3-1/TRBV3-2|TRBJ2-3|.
CASSQDPRLTDTQYF
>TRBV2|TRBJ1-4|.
CASRVNRVPNEKLFF
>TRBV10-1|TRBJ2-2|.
CASSSFRQETTGELFF
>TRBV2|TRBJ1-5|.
CASSAEGGQPQHF
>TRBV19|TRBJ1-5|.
CASTFRREGPQHF
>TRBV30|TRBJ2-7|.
CASRTFGTLGSYEQYF
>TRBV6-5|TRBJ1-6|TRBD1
CASRGAGGYNSPLHF
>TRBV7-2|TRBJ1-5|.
CASSSPGQSNQPQHF
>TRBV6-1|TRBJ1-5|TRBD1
CASSEAYRDRRQPQHF
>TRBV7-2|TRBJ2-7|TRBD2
CASSLRLAGNYEQYF
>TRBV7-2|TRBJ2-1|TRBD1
CASSSGQGTYNEQFF
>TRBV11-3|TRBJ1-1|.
CASSLGGVAEGEAFF
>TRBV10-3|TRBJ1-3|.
CAISNRGGISSGNTIYF
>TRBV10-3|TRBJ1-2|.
CAISEVGREGGYTF
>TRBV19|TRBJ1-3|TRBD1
CASSSRTGDRNTIYF
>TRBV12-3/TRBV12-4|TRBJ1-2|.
CASSLAAWAGYTF
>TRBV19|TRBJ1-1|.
CASSRTAFNTEAFF
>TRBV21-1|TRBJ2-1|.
CASPTSLAGPRGDEQFF
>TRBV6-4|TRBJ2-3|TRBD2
CASSAAGEDTQYF
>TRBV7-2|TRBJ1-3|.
CASSPTASGNTIYF
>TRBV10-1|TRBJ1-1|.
CASSDRVLAFF
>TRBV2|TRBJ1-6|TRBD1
CASRTGTDNSPLHF
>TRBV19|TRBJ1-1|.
CASSIDSYAINTEAFF
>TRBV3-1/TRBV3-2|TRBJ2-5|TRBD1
CASRHTGGGETQYF
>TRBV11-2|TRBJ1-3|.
CASSLGTAGNTIYF
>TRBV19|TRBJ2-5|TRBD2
CASSIQPSGSQETQYF
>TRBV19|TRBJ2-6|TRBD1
CASSIDRGSGANVLTF
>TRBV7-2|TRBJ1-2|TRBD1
CASTPPTQGYGYTF
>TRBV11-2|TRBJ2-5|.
CASRSGETQYF
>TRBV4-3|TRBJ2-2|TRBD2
CASSQGGVVGELFF
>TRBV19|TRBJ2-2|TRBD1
CASTPSGTGYVGELFF
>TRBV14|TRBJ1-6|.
CASSHGRGGSGSPLHF
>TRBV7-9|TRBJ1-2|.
CASVRGRYGYTF
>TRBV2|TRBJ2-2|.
CASSGARPNTGELFF